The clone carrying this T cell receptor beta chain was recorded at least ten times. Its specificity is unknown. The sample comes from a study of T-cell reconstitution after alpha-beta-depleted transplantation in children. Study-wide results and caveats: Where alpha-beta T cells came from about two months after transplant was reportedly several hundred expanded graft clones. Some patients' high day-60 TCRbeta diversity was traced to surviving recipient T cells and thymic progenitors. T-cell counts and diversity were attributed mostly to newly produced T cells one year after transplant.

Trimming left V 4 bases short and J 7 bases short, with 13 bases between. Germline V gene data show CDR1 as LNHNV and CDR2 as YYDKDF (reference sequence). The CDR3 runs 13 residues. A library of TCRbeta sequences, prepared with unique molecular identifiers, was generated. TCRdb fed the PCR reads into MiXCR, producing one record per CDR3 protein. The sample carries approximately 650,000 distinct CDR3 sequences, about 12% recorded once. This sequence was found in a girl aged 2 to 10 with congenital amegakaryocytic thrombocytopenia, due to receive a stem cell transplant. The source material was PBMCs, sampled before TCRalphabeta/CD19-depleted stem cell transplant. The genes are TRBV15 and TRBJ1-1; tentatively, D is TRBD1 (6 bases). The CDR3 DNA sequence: TGTGCCACCAGCAACAGGGCTCTGCTTGAAGCTTTCTTT. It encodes CATSNRALLEAFF.